A single T cell receptor (beta chain) is shown here with its context. This entry comes from a study of T cell changes during pregnancy in multiple sclerosis. CDR3 length: 12 residues. V dropped 6 bases and J dropped 11 bases, with 16 bases sitting between them. Per germline, CDR1 MNHEY and CDR2 SVGAGI. Profiling relied on immunoSEQ multiplex PCR, and the TCRdb table lists in-frame clones only, not all of them. The table has around 20,000 clones, about 90% seen once. Sequenced here: CD8+ T cells from peripheral blood mononuclear cells, sampled after pregnancy. The TCR comes from a female donor in good health, enrolled as a control in a pregnancy study. This chain uses TRBV6-5 with TRBJ1-1; a possible D gene is TRBD1 (5 bases). This chain's CDR3 is CASRQLGGDAFF. The CDR3 region has the DNA TGTGCCAGCAGGCAGCTGGGAGGGGATGCTTTCTTT.